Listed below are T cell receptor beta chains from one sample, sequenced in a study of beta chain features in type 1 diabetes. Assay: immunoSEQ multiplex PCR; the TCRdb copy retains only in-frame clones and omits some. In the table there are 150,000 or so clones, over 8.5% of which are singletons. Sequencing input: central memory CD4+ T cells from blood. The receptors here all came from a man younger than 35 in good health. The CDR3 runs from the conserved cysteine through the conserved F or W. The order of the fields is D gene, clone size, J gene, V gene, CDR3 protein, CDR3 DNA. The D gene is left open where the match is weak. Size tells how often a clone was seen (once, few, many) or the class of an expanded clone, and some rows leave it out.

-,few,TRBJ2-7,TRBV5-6,CASSSTGPYEQYF,TGTGCCAGCAGTTCCACAGGGCCCTACGAGCAGTACTTC
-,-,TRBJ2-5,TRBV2,CASMRLEKETQYF,TGTGCCAGCATGAGACTAGAAAAAGAGACCCAGTACTTC
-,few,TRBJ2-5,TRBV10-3,CAISHKNQETQYF,TGTGCCATCAGCCACAAGAACCAAGAGACCCAGTACTTC
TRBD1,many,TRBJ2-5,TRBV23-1,CASSQSGTGGKETQYF,TGCGCCAGCAGTCAATCGGGGACAGGGGGCAAAGAGACCCAGTACTTC
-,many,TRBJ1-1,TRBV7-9,CASSLKDRNEAFF,TGTGCCAGCAGCTTAAAGGACAGAAATGAAGCTTTCTTT
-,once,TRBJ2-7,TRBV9,CASSVGVEQYF,TGTGCCAGCAGCGTGGGGGTAGAGCAGTACTTC
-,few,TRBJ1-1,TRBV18,CASSPPLGEGTEAFF,TGTGCCAGCTCACCACCGCTGGGGGAGGGCACTGAAGCTTTCTTT
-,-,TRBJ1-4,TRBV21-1,CASSLWTGSEKLFF,TGTGCCAGCAGCCTTTGGACAGGGAGTGAAAAACTGTTTTTT
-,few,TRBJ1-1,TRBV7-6,CAVSSGLNTEAFF,TGTGCCGTGTCTAGCGGATTGAACACTGAAGCTTTCTTT
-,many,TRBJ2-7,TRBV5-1,CASGRDTAGDEQYF,TGCGCCAGCGGCCGGGACACCGCCGGCGACGAGCAGTACTTC
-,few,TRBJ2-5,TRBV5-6,CASSLGTLEETQYF,TGTGCCAGCAGCCTCGGGACTTTGGAAGAGACCCAGTACTTC
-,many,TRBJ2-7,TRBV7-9,CASSPLSPGSSYEQYF,TGTGCCAGCTCCCCCTTATCGCCAGGGAGCTCCTACGAGCAGTACTTC
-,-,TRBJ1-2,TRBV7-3,CASSAQGFNYGYTF,TGTGCCAGCAGCGCTCAGGGGTTCAACTATGGCTACACCTTC
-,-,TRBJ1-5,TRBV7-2,CASSLRRYSNQPQHF,TGTGCCAGCAGCCTCAGACGGTATAGCAATCAGCCCCAGCATTTT
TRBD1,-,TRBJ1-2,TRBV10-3,CAISESKGQYHYGYTF,TGTGCCATCAGTGAGTCGAAGGGACAGTACCACTATGGCTACACCTTC
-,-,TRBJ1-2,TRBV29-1,CSVEAVANYGYTF,TGCAGCGTTGAAGCTGTTGCTAACTATGGCTACACCTTC